The T cell receptor beta chain described here comes from a study of shared clonotypes between healthy human individuals. Comments on this clone: Different DNA sequences within this sample yield the same CDR3.

Between the trimmed V and J ends, which lost 6 bases and 6 bases, there was a span of 8 bases. Germline CDR1 and CDR2: SNHLY and FYNNEI. CDR3 length equals 12 residues. Produced via immunoSEQ multiplex PCR; TCRdb's table is partial and in-frame only. The sample records some 1,400,000 clones, roughly 96% being singletons. The sequencing input was naive CD4+ T cells sorted from blood. Stated subset: CD45RA+ positively selected. This chain joins TRBV2 and TRBJ2-2; D might be TRBD1 or TRBD2, each matching 5 bases. This TCR derives from a man under 40 in good health. The CDR3 DNA follows: TGTGCCAGCAGCCGGGGCCCCGGGGAGCTGTTTTTT. Its translation is CASSRGPGELFF.